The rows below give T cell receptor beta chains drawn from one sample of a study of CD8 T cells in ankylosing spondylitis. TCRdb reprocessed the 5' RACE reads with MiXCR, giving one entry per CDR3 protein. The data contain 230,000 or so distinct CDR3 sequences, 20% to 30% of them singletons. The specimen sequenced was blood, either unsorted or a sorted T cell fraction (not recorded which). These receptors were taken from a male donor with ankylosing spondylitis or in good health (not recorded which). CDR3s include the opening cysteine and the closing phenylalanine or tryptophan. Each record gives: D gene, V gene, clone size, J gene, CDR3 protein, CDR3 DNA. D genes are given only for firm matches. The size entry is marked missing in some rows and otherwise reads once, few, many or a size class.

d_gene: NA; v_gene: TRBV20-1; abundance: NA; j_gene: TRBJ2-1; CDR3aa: CSARPWTHEQFF; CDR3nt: TGCAGTGCTAGACCCTGGACCCACGAGCAGTTCTTC
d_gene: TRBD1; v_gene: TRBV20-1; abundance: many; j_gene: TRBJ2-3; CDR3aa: CSARTGAPDTQYF; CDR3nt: TGCAGTGCCAGGACAGGGGCCCCAGATACGCAGTATTTT
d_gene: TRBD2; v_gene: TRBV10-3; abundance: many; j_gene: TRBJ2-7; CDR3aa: CAISGGGVPYEQYF; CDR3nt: TGTGCCATCAGTGGGGGAGGGGTGCCCTACGAGCAGTACTTC
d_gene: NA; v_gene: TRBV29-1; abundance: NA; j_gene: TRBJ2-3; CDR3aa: CSVEFTGTDTQYF; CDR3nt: TGCAGCGTTGAATTTACGGGCACAGATACGCAGTATTTT
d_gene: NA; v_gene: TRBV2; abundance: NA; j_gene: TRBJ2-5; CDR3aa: CASNGDVGTQYF; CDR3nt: TGTGCCAGCAATGGGGATGTTGGGACCCAGTACTTC
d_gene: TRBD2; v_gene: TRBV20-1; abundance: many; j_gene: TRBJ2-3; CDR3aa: CSASGGGPDTQYF; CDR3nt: TGCAGTGCTAGCGGGGGGGGCCCAGATACGCAGTATTTT
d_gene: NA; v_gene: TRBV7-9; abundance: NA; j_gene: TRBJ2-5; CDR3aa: CASSLDIPRFFQETQYF; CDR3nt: TGTGCCAGCAGCTTAGATATTCCGAGGTTTTTCCAAGAGACCCAGTACTTC
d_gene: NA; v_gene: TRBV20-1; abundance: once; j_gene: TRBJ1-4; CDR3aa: CSARESRSEKLFF; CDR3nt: TGCAGTGCTAGAGAGTCCCGTTCGGAAAAACTGTTTTTT
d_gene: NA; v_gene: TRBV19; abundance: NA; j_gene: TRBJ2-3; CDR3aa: CASSIGDTQYF; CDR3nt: TGTGCCAGTAGTATAGGAGATACGCAGTATTTT
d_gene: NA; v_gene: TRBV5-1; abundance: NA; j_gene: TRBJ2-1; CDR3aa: CASSFGGADEQFF; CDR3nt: TGCGCCAGCAGCTTTGGCGGGGCCGATGAGCAGTTCTTC
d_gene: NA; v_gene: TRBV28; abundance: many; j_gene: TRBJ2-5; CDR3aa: CASSPGPSAETQYF; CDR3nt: TGTGCCAGCAGTCCGGGCCCCTCCGCAGAGACCCAGTACTTC
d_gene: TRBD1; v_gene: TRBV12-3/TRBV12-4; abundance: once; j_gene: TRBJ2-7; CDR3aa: CASRRGVGTGDEQYF; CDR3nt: TGTGCCAGCAGACGTGGGGTCGGGACAGGGGACGAGCAGTACTTC
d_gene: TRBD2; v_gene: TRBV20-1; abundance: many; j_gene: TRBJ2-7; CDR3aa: CSARDQDLAGSHEQYF; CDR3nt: TGCAGTGCTAGAGATCAAGACCTAGCGGGTTCCCACGAGCAGTACTTC
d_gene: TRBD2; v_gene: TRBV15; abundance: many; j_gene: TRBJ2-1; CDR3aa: CATSSLLAGAYNEQFF; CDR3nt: TGTGCCACCAGCAGTCTTTTAGCGGGGGCATACAATGAGCAGTTCTTC
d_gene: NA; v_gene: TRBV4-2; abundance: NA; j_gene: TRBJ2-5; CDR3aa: CASSRKFKGGGETQYF; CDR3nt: TGTGCCAGCAGCCGTAAATTTAAGGGGGGCGGGGAGACCCAGTACTTC
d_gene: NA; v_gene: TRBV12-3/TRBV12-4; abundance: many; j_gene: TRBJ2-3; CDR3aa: CASSYQSAGNTDTQYF; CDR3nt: TGTGCCAGCAGTTACCAATCGGCAGGGAACACAGATACGCAGTATTTT
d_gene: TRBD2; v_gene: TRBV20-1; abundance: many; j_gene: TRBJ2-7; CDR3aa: CSSPPGLAAYEQYF; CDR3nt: TGCAGTTCACCCCCGGGACTAGCAGCCTACGAGCAGTACTTC
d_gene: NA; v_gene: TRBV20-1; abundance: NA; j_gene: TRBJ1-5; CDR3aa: CSARSGNSNQPQHF; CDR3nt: TGCAGTGCTAGATCCGGGAATAGCAATCAGCCCCAGCATTTT
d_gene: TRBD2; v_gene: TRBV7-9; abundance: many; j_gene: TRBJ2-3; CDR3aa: CASSFLAGGTDTQYF; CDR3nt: TGTGCCAGCAGCTTTCTAGCGGGGGGCACAGATACGCAGTATTTT
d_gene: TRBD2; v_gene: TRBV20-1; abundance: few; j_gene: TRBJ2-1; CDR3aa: CSAPDPGRKSDEQFF; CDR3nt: TGCAGTGCCCCCGACCCCGGGAGGAAATCGGATGAGCAGTTCTTC
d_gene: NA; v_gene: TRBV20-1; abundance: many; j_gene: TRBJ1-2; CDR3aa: CSAIAVYGYTF; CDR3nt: TGCAGTGCTATAGCAGTCTATGGCTACACCTTC
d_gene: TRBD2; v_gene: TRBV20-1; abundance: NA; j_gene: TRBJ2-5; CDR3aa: CSAHRGSGGPQETQYF; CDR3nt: TGCAGTGCTCACAGGGGTAGCGGGGGCCCCCAAGAGACCCAGTACTTC
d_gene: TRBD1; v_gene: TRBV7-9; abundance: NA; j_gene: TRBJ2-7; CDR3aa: CASSLYEGTGGTYEQYF; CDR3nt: TGTGCCAGCAGCTTATACGAGGGCACAGGGGGGACCTACGAGCAGTACTTC
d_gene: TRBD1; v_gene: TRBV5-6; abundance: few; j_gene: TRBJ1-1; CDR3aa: CASSSNRGMNTEAFF; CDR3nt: TGTGCCAGCAGCTCGAACAGGGGGATGAACACTGAAGCTTTCTTT
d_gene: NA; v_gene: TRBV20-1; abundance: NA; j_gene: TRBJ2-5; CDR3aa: CSATGGVHQETQYF; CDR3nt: TGCAGTGCTACCGGAGGGGTACACCAAGAGACCCAGTACTTC
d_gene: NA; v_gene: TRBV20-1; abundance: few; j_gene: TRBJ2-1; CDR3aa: CSAGGQGGFNEQFF; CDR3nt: TGCAGTGCCGGCGGACAGGGAGGGTTCAATGAGCAGTTCTTC
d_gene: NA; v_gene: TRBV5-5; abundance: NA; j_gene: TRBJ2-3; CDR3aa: CASSLFQAADTQYF; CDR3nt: TGTGCCAGCAGCTTGTTCCAGGCAGCAGATACGCAGTATTTT
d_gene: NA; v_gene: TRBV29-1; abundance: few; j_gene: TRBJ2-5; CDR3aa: CSMILGGPETQYF; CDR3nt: TGCAGCATGATTCTAGGGGGTCCGGAGACCCAGTACTTC
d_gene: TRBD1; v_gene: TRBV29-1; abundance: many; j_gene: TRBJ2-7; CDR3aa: CSVLKPGQRTYEQYF; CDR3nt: TGCAGCGTACTCAAACCGGGACAGCGTACCTACGAGCAGTACTTC
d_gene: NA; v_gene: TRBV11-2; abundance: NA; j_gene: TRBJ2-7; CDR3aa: CASSLDGDLPSYEQYF; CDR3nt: TGTGCCAGCAGCTTAGATGGGGACCTCCCCTCCTACGAGCAGTACTTC
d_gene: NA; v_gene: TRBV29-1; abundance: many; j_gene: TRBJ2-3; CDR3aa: CSVAASTDTQYF; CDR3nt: TGCAGCGTCGCAGCTAGCACAGATACGCAGTATTTT
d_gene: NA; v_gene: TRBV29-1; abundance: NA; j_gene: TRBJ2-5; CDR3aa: CSVQAGSQETQYF; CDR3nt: TGCAGCGTTCAGGCAGGGTCCCAAGAGACCCAGTACTTC
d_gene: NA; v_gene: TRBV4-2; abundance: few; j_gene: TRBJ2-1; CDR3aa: CASSLGRILVPSNEQFF; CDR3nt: TGTGCCAGCAGCCTAGGGAGAATACTAGTCCCATCCAATGAGCAGTTCTTC
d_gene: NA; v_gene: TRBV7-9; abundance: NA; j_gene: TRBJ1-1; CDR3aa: CASSLDWGNTEAFF; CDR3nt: TGTGCCAGCAGCTTAGATTGGGGGAACACTGAAGCTTTCTTT
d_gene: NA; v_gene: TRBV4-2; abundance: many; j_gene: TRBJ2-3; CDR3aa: CASSPRLVTDTQYF; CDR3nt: TGTGCCAGCAGCCCACGACTAGTCACAGATACGCAGTATTTT
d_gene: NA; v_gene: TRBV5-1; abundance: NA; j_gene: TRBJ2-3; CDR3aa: CASSPQPLGTDTQYF; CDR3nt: TGCGCCAGCAGCCCCCAGCCGTTAGGCACAGATACGCAGTATTTT
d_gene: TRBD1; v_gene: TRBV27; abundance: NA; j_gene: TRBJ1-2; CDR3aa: CASSSLGQGARDYGYTF; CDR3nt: TGTGCCAGCAGTTCCCTTGGACAGGGGGCTAGGGACTATGGCTACACCTTC
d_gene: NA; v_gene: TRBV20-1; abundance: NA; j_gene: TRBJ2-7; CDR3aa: CSARDQVYEQYF; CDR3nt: TGCAGTGCTAGAGATCAGGTTTACGAGCAGTACTTC
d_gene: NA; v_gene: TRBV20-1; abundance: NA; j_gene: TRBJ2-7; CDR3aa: CSARGGPRDEQYF; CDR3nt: TGCAGTGCTAGAGGCGGCCCGCGAGACGAGCAGTACTTC
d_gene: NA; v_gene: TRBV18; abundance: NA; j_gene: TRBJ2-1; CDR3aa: CASSPRAGSGNEQFF; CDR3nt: TGTGCCAGCTCACCACGGGCAGGGTCAGGCAATGAGCAGTTCTTC
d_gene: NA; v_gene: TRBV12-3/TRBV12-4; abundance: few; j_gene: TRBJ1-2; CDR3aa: CASTTGRHGYTF; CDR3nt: TGTGCCAGCACTACAGGGAGGCATGGCTACACCTTC
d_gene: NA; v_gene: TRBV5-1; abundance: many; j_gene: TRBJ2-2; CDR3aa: CASRAGQPNTGELFF; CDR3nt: TGCGCCAGCAGGGCGGGACAGCCCAACACCGGGGAGCTGTTTTTT
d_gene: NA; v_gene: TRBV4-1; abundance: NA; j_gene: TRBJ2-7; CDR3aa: CASSREPGSASEQYF; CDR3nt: TGCGCCAGCAGCCGAGAGCCCGGGTCGGCGTCGGAGCAGTACTTC
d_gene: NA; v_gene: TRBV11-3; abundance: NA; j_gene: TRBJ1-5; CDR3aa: CASSRRRGNQPQHF; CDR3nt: TGTGCCAGCAGCCGACGACGGGGCAATCAGCCCCAGCATTTT
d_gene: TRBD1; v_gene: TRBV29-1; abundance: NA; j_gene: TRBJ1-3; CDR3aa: CSGRQGTSPGNTIYF; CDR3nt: TGCAGCGGTAGACAGGGGACTAGCCCTGGAAACACCATATATTTT
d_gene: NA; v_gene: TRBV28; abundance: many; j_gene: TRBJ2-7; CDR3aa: CASSLATAQGGYEQYF; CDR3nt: TGTGCCAGCAGTTTGGCCACCGCGCAAGGGGGATACGAGCAGTACTTC
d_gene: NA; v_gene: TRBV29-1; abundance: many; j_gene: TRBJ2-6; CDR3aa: CSAYGANVLTF; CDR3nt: TGCAGCGCTTACGGGGCCAACGTCCTGACTTTC
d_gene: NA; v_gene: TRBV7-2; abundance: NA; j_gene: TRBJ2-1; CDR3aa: CASSLTEINEQFF; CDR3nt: TGTGCCAGCAGCTTAACCGAGATCAATGAGCAGTTCTTC